Below, one T cell receptor beta chain is given with its context. This receptor's antigen is unknown. No per-base quality is available; no much larger clone lies one base away. Including the terminal cysteine and phenylalanine, the CDR3 comprises 15 residues. Only the CDR3 part of the read is kept: 45 bases, read in frame from the first base. V is reduced by 3 bases and J by 5 bases, leaving a spacing of 16 bases between them. The germline V gene (reference sequence) provides CDR1 SGHKS and CDR2 YYEKEE. These data originate in a study of blood T cell repertoires in COVID-19 (dated by TCRdb to 2020 to 2022). With regard to the full study: The collaborator samples originated in the United States, Italy and Spain and spanned the acute and convalescent phases of COVID-19. The prospective study material was composed of cDNA or gDNA derived from T cells, B-cell-depleted T cells, or PBMCs. Deeply sampled blood TCRbeta repertoires from subjects exposed to, actively infected with, or recovered from COVID-19 were included in the dataset. The repertoires were made available in a free public database intended to serve as a resource for research on the immune response to SARS-CoV-2. The samples were drawn from two sources: the first 160 participants of the ongoing ImmuneRACE study, and 1,000 to 1,500 subjects contributed by 6 global collaborators. A de-identified subject ID, COVID-19 status, age in years and sex were almost always included in the sample metadata. HLA class I and class II types, where available, came from metadata supplied by the sample provider rather than from assay-based typing.

The immunoSEQ Assay, a bias-controlled multiplex PCR, was used to amplify TCRbeta CDR3 regions from genomic DNA. The study's own analysis went as follows. Nucleated cell counts per sample were estimated from amplification of reference gene primers within the assay. To quantify the absolute abundance of each unique TCRbeta CDR3 rearrangement, sequence reads were collapsed and filtered. Productive Simpson clonality was computed per sample as the square root of Simpson's diversity index over productive rearrangements. TCRdb re-hosts the immuneACCESS table, in-frame sequences only. Its copies lack some clones; in the studies checked, an unresolved V gene accounts for under half of them, and the cause for the rest is not known. Clonal size and the V and J genes are those of that table, whereas D and trimming came from the DNA. The sample data list fewer than 250,000 clones, and around four fifths of these were observed just once. The ten largest account for around 2.6% of the sample.

Overall study outcomes, separate from this receptor: How much clinical and demographic metadata was included differed by source and by participant, and the metadata was provided uncurated.

Each collaborating institution followed its own protocols to collect whole blood in K2EDTA tubes. For TCRbeta analysis, collaborators shipped samples as frozen whole blood, isolated PBMCs, or DNA extracted from either of those sample types. The TCR comes from an older woman with active or convalescent COVID-19. Sequencing was performed on peripheral blood. The V and J genes are TRBV5-5 and TRBJ2-3, with a weak D call of TRBD1 (6 bases match). The base sequence is TGTGCCAGCAGCTCCGCCCCGGACAGAAGAGATACGCAGTATTTT. Translated, this is CASSSAPDRRDTQYF.